This T cell receptor beta chain was observed in a study of shared clonotypes between healthy human individuals. Libraries were prepared by immunoSEQ multiplex PCR; TCRdb keeps only in-frame clonotypes and omits some of them. The table includes about 2 million clones, approximately 94% detected once. Study observations and caveats: Blood alone was sampled, and tissue repertoires likely differ.

The CDR3 is 14 amino acids. CDR1 and CDR2 from the germline V gene are SEHNR and FQNEAQ (reference sequence). V lost 4 bases, J lost 10 bases, and 10 bases stayed unmatched. Terminally differentiated effector memory CD45RA+ cells were excluded from the naive CD8 cells, which were CD45RO-negative and positively selected for CCR7. About this clone itself: Its antigen is not known.

The chain recombines TRBV7-9 with TRBJ2-1; TRBD1 agrees at 7 bases. Sequencing was done on a sample of naive CD8+ T cells sorted from blood. The clonotype comes from a man between 18 and 35 years old in good health. CDR3 sequence (DNA): TGTGCCAGCAGCTCCCGGGACAGACCTCCCGAGCAGTTCTTC. Its protein product is CASSSRDRPPEQFF.